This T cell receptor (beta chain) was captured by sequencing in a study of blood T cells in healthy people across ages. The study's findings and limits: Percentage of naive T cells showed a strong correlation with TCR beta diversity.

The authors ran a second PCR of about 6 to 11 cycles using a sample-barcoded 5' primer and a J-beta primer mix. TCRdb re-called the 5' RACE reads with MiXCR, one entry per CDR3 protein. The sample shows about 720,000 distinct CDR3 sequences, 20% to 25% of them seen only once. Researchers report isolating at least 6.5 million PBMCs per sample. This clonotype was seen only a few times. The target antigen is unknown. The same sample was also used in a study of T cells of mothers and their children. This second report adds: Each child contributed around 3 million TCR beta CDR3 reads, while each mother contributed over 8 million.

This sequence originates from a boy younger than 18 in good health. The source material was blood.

The CDR3 DNA follows: TGTGCCAGCAGTTACGATCAGGGGAACTATGGCTACACCTTC. Translation gives CASSYDQGNYGYTF. This chain connects TRBV6-5 to TRBJ1-2, with a tentative D call TRBD1 (6 bases). The CDR3 contains 14 residues. V was clipped by 2 bases and J by 2 bases, with 9 bases between them. Per germline, CDR1 MNHEY and CDR2 SVGAGI.